This passage covers 6 T cell receptor beta chains from one sample sequenced in a study of immune evolution from preneoplasia to lung adenocarcinoma. Repertoires were generated with immunoSEQ multiplex PCR, while TCRdb's copy carries only in-frame clones and drops some. The sample records approximately 26,000 clones, around 74% being singletons. The specimen sequenced was FFPE invasive lung adenocarcinoma tissue. These receptors all come from a person aged 55 to 70 with invasive lung adenocarcinoma. Some clones in this sample may be carry-over from other donors' samples.

The V call is TRBV15, the J call TRBJ2-3; 8 nucleotides align to TRBD2. CDR1 and CDR2 from the germline V gene are LNHNV and YYDKDF (reference sequence). J was trimmed by 4 bases and V by 0 bases; bases with no gene match: 3. The CDR3 covers 15 residues. The chain's CDR3 is CATSREAGVPDTQYF. CDR3 sequence (DNA): TGTGCCACCAGCAGAGAAGCGGGAGTCCCAGATACGCAGTATTTT.

The V gene is TRBV28, the J gene TRBJ2-7; D ambiguous. Germline V lookup: CDR1 MDHEN, CDR2 SYDVKM. The CDR3 consists of 11 residues. V was trimmed by 6 bases and J by 3 bases, leaving 6 bases between them. Here the CDR3 DNA reads TGTGCCAGCAGCAGCTACTACGAGCAGTACTTC. It codes for CASSSYYEQYF. Supplemented by reference TRBV28 and TRBJ2-7, the full variable domain reads DVKVTQSSRYLVKRTGEKVFLECVQDMDHENMFWYRQDPGLGLRLIYFSYDVKMKEKGDIPEGYSVSREKKERFSLILESASTNQTSMYLCASSSYYEQYFGPGTRLTVT.

The rearrangement links TRBV7-9 to TRBJ1-4; D gene uncertain. The CDR3 is made up of 11 amino acids. The V gene lost 3 bases and the J gene lost 8 bases, with 4 bases spanning the gap. Germline V gene data show CDR1 as SEHNR and CDR2 as FQNEAQ (reference sequence). The CDR3 is CASSFREKLFF. In DNA form, the CDR3 reads TGTGCCAGCAGCTTCCGGGAAAAACTGTTTTTT.

In its sample, this clone was seen a few times. The chain employs TRBV29-1 and TRBJ2-4; D tentatively reads TRBD1 or TRBD2 (5 bases each). V lost 4 bases and J 2 bases, leaving 9 bases between the germline ends. This CDR3 is 13 amino acids long. Germline V lookup: CDR1 SQVTM, CDR2 ANQGSEA. CDR3 nucleotide sequence: TGCAGCGTTGCGGGACCCTCCAAAAACATTCAGTACTTC. As protein: CSVAGPSKNIQYF.

This clone came up a few times. CDR3 bases: TGCGCCAGCAGTGAGGTGAAAGGACAAAATGAAGCTTTCTTT. It specifies CASSEVKGQNEAFF. The chain is built from TRBV10-1 and TRBJ1-1, with a tentative D call TRBD1 (5 bases). V gave up 2 bases and J gave up 7 bases, with 14 bases separating them. Germline CDR1 WNHNN, CDR2 SYGVQD (reference sequence). The CDR3 consists of 14 residues.

This clone showed up just a few times. The chain combines TRBV28 with TRBJ2-3; D ambiguous. Trimming took off 7 bases at V and 0 bases at J, with 17 bases between the two ends. CDR3 length: 16 residues. Germline V lookup: CDR1 MDHEN, CDR2 SYDVKM. CDR3 protein: CASKGASAFSTDTQYF. The CDR3 nucleotides are TGTGCCAGCAAAGGAGCTAGTGCCTTTAGCACAGATACGCAGTATTTT.